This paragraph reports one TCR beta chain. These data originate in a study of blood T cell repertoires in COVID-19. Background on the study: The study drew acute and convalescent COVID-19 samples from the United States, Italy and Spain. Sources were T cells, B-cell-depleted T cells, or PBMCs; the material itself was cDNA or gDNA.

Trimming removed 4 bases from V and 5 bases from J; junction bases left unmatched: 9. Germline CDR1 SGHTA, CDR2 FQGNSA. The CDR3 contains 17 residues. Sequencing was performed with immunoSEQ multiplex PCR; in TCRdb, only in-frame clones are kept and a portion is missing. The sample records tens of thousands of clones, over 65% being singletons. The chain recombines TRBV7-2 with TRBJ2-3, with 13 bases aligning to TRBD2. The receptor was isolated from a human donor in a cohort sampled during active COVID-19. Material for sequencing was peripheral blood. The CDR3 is CASSSRTSGGSRDTQYF. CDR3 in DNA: TGTGCCAGCAGCTCACGGACTAGCGGGGGTTCTCGAGATACGCAGTATTTT.